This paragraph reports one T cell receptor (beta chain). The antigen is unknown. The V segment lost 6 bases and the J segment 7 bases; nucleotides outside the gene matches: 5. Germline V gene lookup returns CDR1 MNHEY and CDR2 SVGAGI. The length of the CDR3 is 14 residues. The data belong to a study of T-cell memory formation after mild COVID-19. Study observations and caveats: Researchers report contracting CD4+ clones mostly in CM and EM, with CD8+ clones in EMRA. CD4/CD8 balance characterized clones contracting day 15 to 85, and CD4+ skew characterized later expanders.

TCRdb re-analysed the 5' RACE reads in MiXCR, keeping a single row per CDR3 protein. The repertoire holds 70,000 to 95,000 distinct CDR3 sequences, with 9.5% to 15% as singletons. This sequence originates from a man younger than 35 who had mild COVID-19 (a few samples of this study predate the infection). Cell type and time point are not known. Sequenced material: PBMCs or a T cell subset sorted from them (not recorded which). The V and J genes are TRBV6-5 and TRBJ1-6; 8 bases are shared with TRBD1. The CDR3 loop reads CASRFGQGNSPLHF. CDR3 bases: TGTGCCAGCAGGTTCGGACAGGGAAATTCACCCCTCCACTTT.